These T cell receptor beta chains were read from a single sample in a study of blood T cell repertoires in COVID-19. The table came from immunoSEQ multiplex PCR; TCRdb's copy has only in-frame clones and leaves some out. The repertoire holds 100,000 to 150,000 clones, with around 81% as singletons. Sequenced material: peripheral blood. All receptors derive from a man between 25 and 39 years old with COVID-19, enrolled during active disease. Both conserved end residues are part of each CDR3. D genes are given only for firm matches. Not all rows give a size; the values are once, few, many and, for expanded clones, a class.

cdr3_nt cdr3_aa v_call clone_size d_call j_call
TGCGCCAGCAGTCTGGAGGGTCCTGGAAACACCATATATTTT CASSLEGPGNTIYF TRBV4-1 few - TRBJ1-3
TGTGCCAGCAGTTCCTCGAGGCTAGCGGGAGGGCCTAATGAGCAGTTCTTC CASSSSRLAGGPNEQFF TRBV27 - TRBD2 TRBJ2-1
TGTGCCACCAGTGATTTGGGGATGGGACATAACACCGGGGAGCTGTTTTTT CATSDLGMGHNTGELFF TRBV24-1 - - TRBJ2-2
TGTGCCAGCAGTTACCGAGTAAACACTGAAGCTTTCTTT CASSYRVNTEAFF TRBV6-5 - - TRBJ1-1
TGTGCCAGTAGTACCTTAGCGGGGGGGCAGGAGACCCAGTACTTC CASSTLAGGQETQYF TRBV19 - TRBD2 TRBJ2-5
TGTGCCAGCAGCTCCAGGGGGCGCGATGAAAAACTGTTTTTT CASSSRGRDEKLFF TRBV5-6 - TRBD1 TRBJ1-4
TGTGCCAGTTCACCTCGACAGGGAAGGAGTTCACCCCTCCACTTT CASSPRQGRSSPLHF TRBV19 - TRBD1 TRBJ1-6
TGTGCCAGCAGTTGGGGACTAGCGGGGCAAGGCAATGAGCAGTTCTTC CASSWGLAGQGNEQFF TRBV28 - TRBD2 TRBJ2-1
TGCGCCAGTGGACTAGCGGGGAGCTCCTACAATGAGCAGTTCTTC CASGLAGSSYNEQFF TRBV5-1 - TRBD2 TRBJ2-1
TGTGCCAGCAGCTTAGGTGGGGGGACAGGAGGAAACACCATATATTTT CASSLGGGTGGNTIYF TRBV7-9 - TRBD1 TRBJ1-3
TGCGCCAGCAGCCAGTCTTACGGGACAGGGGGCTACAATGAGCAGTTCTTC CASSQSYGTGGYNEQFF TRBV4-3 - TRBD1 TRBJ2-1
TGTGCCAGCAGCCGAAACGCCAAAACCACGGAGGGCTACAATGAGCAGTTCTTC CASSRNAKTTEGYNEQFF TRBV7-9 once - TRBJ2-1
TGTGCCAGCAGCTTAGAGGGGGCCACCAATCAGCCCCAGCATTTT CASSLEGATNQPQHF TRBV7-8 - TRBD1 TRBJ1-5
TGTGCCAGCAGGGAGACTAGCGGGGGGCACAATGAGCAGTTCTTC CASRETSGGHNEQFF TRBV28 - TRBD2 TRBJ2-1
TGTGCCAGCAGCCAGGGGGAGGGGAGGGAGCAGTATTTT CASSQGEGREQYF TRBV4-2 - TRBD2 TRBJ2-3
TGTGCCAGTATTCAACTCGGGACACCATATGGCTACACCTTC CASIQLGTPYGYTF TRBV19 once - TRBJ1-2
TGCAGCGTTGAGGGACAGGGTTTTCCAGATACGCAGTATTTT CSVEGQGFPDTQYF TRBV29-1 - TRBD1 TRBJ2-3
TGCAGTGCTAGTAGGTCCCGAGGGGGAACTGAAGCTTTCTTT CSASRSRGGTEAFF TRBV20-1 few - TRBJ1-1
TGTGCCAGCAGCTTGGATAACCTGGGCGGAAACACCATATATTTT CASSLDNLGGNTIYF TRBV5-5 - - TRBJ1-3
TGTGCCAGCAGCTTAGGGGGAGGGGTCGACGAGCAGTACTTC CASSLGGGVDEQYF TRBV7-9 - TRBD2 TRBJ2-7
TGTGCCAGCACCCCGGGGAGGCGGTATAATTCACCCCTCCACTTT CASTPGRRYNSPLHF TRBV6-2/TRBV6-3 - - TRBJ1-6
TGTGCCAGCAGCTTAGCACAGGGTCGTTATAGCAATCAGCCCCAGCATTTT CASSLAQGRYSNQPQHF TRBV7-2 - - TRBJ1-5
TGTGCCAGCCTAACGACAGGCTTGGTCCAGACCCAGTACTTC CASLTTGLVQTQYF TRBV2 - - TRBJ2-5